This T cell receptor (beta chain) was captured in a study of blood T cell repertoires in COVID-19. Method: immunoSEQ multiplex PCR; TCRdb's copy keeps in-frame clones and lacks some. Here the sample spans around 160,000 clones, 75% to 85% being singletons. V dropped 1 base and J dropped 1 base, with 13 bases sitting between them. Germline loops: CDR1 MNHNS, CDR2 SASEGT. This CDR3 spans 17 amino acids. The sequence came from a human donor with acute or convalescent COVID-19. The donor label of this sample is uncertain. The source material was peripheral blood. The chain couples TRBV6-1 to TRBJ2-2; the D gene is possibly TRBD1 (5 bases). The CDR3 DNA reads as TGTGCCAGCAGTGAAGGGGGCCATCCAATGAACACCGGGGAGCTGTTTTTT. Protein: CASSEGGHPMNTGELFF.